A selection of T cell receptor beta chains follows, all from one sample in a study of T cell repertoires in cytomegalovirus infection. Via MiXCR, TCRdb re-called the reads, giving one row per CDR3 protein. The sample lists 350,000 to 400,000 distinct CDR3 sequences, roughly a third seen once, with 13% in the top ten. No antigen has been identified for these receptors. The source was cultured PBMCs, collected from culture after CMV antigen stimulation. The receptor set was obtained from a human donor in good health (CMV status not recorded). Some clones in this sample may be carry-over from other donors' samples. Each CDR3 is given with its conserved first and last residue. Fields, in order: V gene, J gene, D gene, clone size, CDR3 DNA, CDR3 protein. The D gene is left open where the match is weak. Only some rows state a clone size, as once, few, many or a class for expanded clones.

TRBV7-9	TRBJ2-7	TRBD2	few	TGTGCCAGCAGCCCCCCCGGGACTAGCGGGAGTGGCACCTACGAGCAGTACTTC	CASSPPGTSGSGTYEQYF
TRBV7-9	TRBJ1-1	TRBD1	-	TGTGCCAGCAGCGACTTTGGGACAGAGAACACTGAAGCTTTCTTT	CASSDFGTENTEAFF
TRBV28	TRBJ1-1	-	-	TGTGCCAGCAGTTTGGGGGTTGACAGGCGAGCTTTCTTT	CASSLGVDRRAFF
TRBV12-3/TRBV12-4	TRBJ1-1	TRBD1	once	TGTGCCAGCAGTTCGGGAGGGAGATCCGGGACAGGGTGGGAAGCTTTCTTT	CASSSGGRSGTGWEAFF
TRBV19	TRBJ1-2	-	-	TGTGCCAGTAGGGAGATGGGCTTTGGCTACACCTTC	CASREMGFGYTF
TRBV24-1	TRBJ1-1	-	few	TGTGCCACCAGTGATTTACGGACGGTTAACACTGAAGCTTTCTTT	CATSDLRTVNTEAFF
TRBV2	TRBJ2-3	-	-	TGTGCCAGCAGTGAGCCGGGACTGGGCACAGATACGCAGTATTTT	CASSEPGLGTDTQYF
TRBV7-2	TRBJ1-2	TRBD1	few	TGTGCCAGCAGCTCTAGGACAGGGCCCGTTGGAGGCTACACCTTC	CASSSRTGPVGGYTF
TRBV20-1	TRBJ2-1	TRBD2	-	TGCAGTGCTAGTTATAGCGGGAGTTCCTACAATGAGCAGTTCTTC	CSASYSGSSYNEQFF
TRBV6-5	TRBJ2-5	TRBD1	-	TGTGCCAGCAGCCCCGGGGACAGGGTATTCGGGACCCAGTACTTC	CASSPGDRVFGTQYF
TRBV7-4	TRBJ1-2	-	-	TGTGCCAGCAGCCTGGGCCAGGGGATGGTGGATGGCTACACCTTC	CASSLGQGMVDGYTF
TRBV7-9	TRBJ1-5	-	-	TGTGCCAGCAGCTCTCCCCAGGGACACCCGATCCATCAGCCCCAGCATTTT	CASSSPQGHPIHQPQHF
TRBV7-2	TRBJ2-3	-	-	TGTGCCAGCAGCTCGCACCGGGACCATAGCACAGATACGCAGTATTTT	CASSSHRDHSTDTQYF
TRBV27	TRBJ1-2	TRBD1	-	TGTGCCAGCAGGGGGACAGAGGCCAAAAACTTC	CASRGTEAKNF
TRBV12-3/TRBV12-4	TRBJ1-1	-	-	TGTGCCAGCAGTCCGTTGGGGCCTGGGTCTGAAGCTTTCTTT	CASSPLGPGSEAFF
TRBV2	TRBJ2-4	-	few	TGTGCCAGCAGTGAATTTCTGGAAAACATTCAGTACTTC	CASSEFLENIQYF
TRBV7-2	TRBJ2-1	-	-	TGTGCCAGCAGCTCGGAGAGGCAGTCCTACAATGAGCAGTTCTTC	CASSSERQSYNEQFF
TRBV2	TRBJ1-1	TRBD1	-	TGTGCCAGCAGCCGGGACAGGGAGGTTGAAGCTTTCTTT	CASSRDREVEAFF
TRBV27	TRBJ1-2	-	-	TGTGCCAGCAGTTCGACCGAACACGACGGATATGTGGGTGGCTACACCTTC	CASSSTEHDGYVGGYTF
TRBV20-1	TRBJ2-1	TRBD2	-	TGCAGTGCCCTGACTAGCGTAAACAATGAGCAGTTCTTC	CSALTSVNNEQFF